The source of this T cell receptor (beta chain) is a study of OX40 agonist ivuxolimab in advanced cancers. Overall study: While on treatment, patients had intravenous ivuxolimab at 0.01 to 10 mg/kg every 2 weeks. Study-level results: Researchers report that CD8+ T cells had, on average, more expanded clones than CD4+. Also showing low normalized T-cell clonal expansion were some of the nonresponders.

Blood was sampled at baseline, cycle 4 day 1, and cycle 7 day 1. Of note for this clone: The antigen is undetermined.

This CDR3 spans 15 amino acids. V lost 4 bases and J 5 bases, leaving 15 bases between the germline ends. The germline CDR1 and CDR2 sequences are SGHTA and FQGNSA. Profiled with immunoSEQ multiplex PCR; TCRdb holds only in-frame clones, not every one. The table has approximately 100,000 clones, around 90% seen once. The source was CD4+ or CD8+ T cells sorted from blood, collected in a trial of the OX40 agonist ivuxolimab. This chain links TRBV7-2 with TRBJ2-4, with a possible D match to TRBD1 (5 bases). This TCR was recovered from an adult with an advanced solid tumor such as melanoma, head and neck, liver or kidney cancer. CDR3 sequence: CASSSPVGAENIQYF. The DNA of the CDR3 is TGTGCCAGCAGCTCCCCCGTTGGGGCCGAAAACATTCAGTACTTC.